This T cell receptor beta chain was documented in a study of T cells after yellow fever vaccination. The CDR3 length is 14 residues. V lost 0 bases, J lost 1 base, and 7 bases lay in between. The germline gives CDR1 LGHDT, CDR2 YNNKEL (reference sequence). Each CDR3 protein gets one entry after TCRdb re-called the 5' RACE reads with MiXCR. This sample yields fewer than 400,000 distinct CDR3 sequences, of which around 11% are seen a single time; 3% to 4% belongs to the top ten. This sequence was found in a man younger than 30 who received the YFV17D yellow fever vaccine. This specimen consisted of CD4+ T cells sorted from PBMCs, obtained 45 days after the yellow fever booster vaccination. The chain has TRBV3-1 and TRBJ2-7; D unclear. The CDR3 is CASSQDWVSYEQYF. CDR3 in DNA: TGTGCCAGCAGCCAAGATTGGGTTTCCTACGAGCAGTACTTC.